These T cell receptor beta chains were read from a single sample in a study of blood T cell repertoires in COVID-19. The protocol was immunoSEQ multiplex PCR, while the TCRdb copy is restricted to in-frame clones and leaves out a portion. Of more than 200,000 clones in the sample, around nine tenths were seen once. The sequencing input was PBMCs or T cells enriched from blood (not recorded which). These receptors originate from a young woman who had recovered from COVID-19. Each CDR3 is given with its conserved first and last residue. Clone size, where shown, is once, few, many, or a class for clones that have expanded.

v_gene	j_gene	abundance	len	CDR3aa
TRBV7-6	TRBJ1-3	NA	15	CASSANGQAGNTIYF
TRBV29-1	TRBJ1-1	NA	13	CSVERTADTEAFF
TRBV9	TRBJ1-5	NA	15	CASSVGAGGNQPQHF
TRBV5-1	TRBJ1-3	NA	15	CASRPTGDSGNTIYF
TRBV7-3	TRBJ2-3	NA	16	CASSLNPGGGADTQYF
TRBV10-3	TRBJ1-2	NA	10	CAAGFYGYTF
TRBV2	TRBJ1-3	NA	15	CASRDRGDSGNTIYF
TRBV11-3	TRBJ2-1	NA	16	CASSLEGSPGSVEQFF
TRBV6-2/TRBV6-3	TRBJ1-2	NA	15	CASSPYLASNYGYTF
TRBV19	TRBJ1-1	NA	13	CASRDRGNTEAFF
TRBV5-4	TRBJ2-2	NA	16	CASSLAGLGLYGELFF
TRBV5-1	TRBJ1-3	NA	15	CASSLGAKQSPTIYF
TRBV5-5	TRBJ2-3	NA	16	CASSLPAGRITDTQYF
TRBV6-4	TRBJ2-3	few	14	CASSASGSTDTQYF
TRBV5-1	TRBJ2-1	NA	15	CASSFSGGSYNEQFF
TRBV6-5	TRBJ1-2	NA	14	CASSYSTGPYGYTF
TRBV6-5	TRBJ1-6	once	14	CASTDRGYNSPLHF
TRBV4-1	TRBJ1-1	NA	16	CASSQDVGTTFSEAFF
TRBV20-1	TRBJ1-5	NA	13	CSASGTVNQPQHF
TRBV6-1	TRBJ1-2	NA	14	CASSEAVQGHGYTF
TRBV5-1	TRBJ2-1	NA	14	CASSLIDLIDEQFF
TRBV5-1	TRBJ1-1	once	15	CASSLGQGLNTEAFF
TRBV5-1	TRBJ1-1	NA	15	CASRGFGGRGTEAFF
TRBV3-1/TRBV3-2	TRBJ1-1	NA	12	CASSQADTEAFF
TRBV4-1	TRBJ1-1	NA	15	CASSQVIRQNTEAFF
TRBV6-1	TRBJ1-2	NA	15	CASSEPGQGMNGYTF
TRBV6-5	TRBJ2-1	NA	11	CASNGQGGQFF
TRBV24-1	TRBJ2-5	NA	13	CATSDLARETQYF
TRBV4-1	TRBJ1-6	NA	14	CASSQAPSYSPLHF
TRBV2	TRBJ1-1	NA	15	CATEGQGAGYTEAFF
TRBV5-6	TRBJ1-2	NA	13	CASCRGGQYGYTF
TRBV27	TRBJ2-7	NA	13	CASSLAGRYEQYF
TRBV4-2	TRBJ2-1	few	15	CASSQASGIRNEQFF
TRBV28	TRBJ2-1	NA	13	CASSLGREGEQFF
TRBV10-3	TRBJ2-1	NA	17	CAIRTDGERGSYNEQFF
TRBV5-1	TRBJ1-2	NA	12	CASSGQAGGYTF
TRBV7-2	TRBJ2-7	NA	13	CASSFSRAYEQYF
TRBV11-2	TRBJ2-7	NA	15	CASSYTTGALGEQYF
TRBV24-1	TRBJ2-2	NA	13	CATSDQNTGELFF
TRBV20-1	TRBJ2-7	NA	11	CSASPGIEQYF
TRBV5-6	TRBJ2-2	NA	16	CASSPKEAVNTGELFF
TRBV5-1	TRBJ1-1	NA	13	CASSLAGGPEAFF
TRBV29-1	TRBJ2-2	NA	14	CGALQGAVTGELFF
TRBV18	TRBJ2-3	NA	16	CASSPPAGQGPDTQYF
TRBV5-1	TRBJ1-6	NA	14	CASRPDRVNSPLHF
TRBV12-3/TRBV12-4	TRBJ1-2	NA	13	CASSLDPGRGYTF
TRBV27	TRBJ1-4	NA	14	CASKRSSEGEKLFF
TRBV28	TRBJ2-3	NA	15	CASSRPGQGKDTQYF
TRBV5-1	TRBJ1-2	NA	13	CASSPGQSYGYTF
TRBV7-9	TRBJ2-1	NA	23	CASSTTNHQLAGGRLPSYNEQFF
TRBV11-2	TRBJ2-3	NA	15	CASSFVGRGPDTQYF
TRBV7-9	TRBJ2-5	NA	14	CASAWSGTQGSQYF
TRBV13	TRBJ1-2	few	15	CASSPGTGVNYGYTF